This T cell receptor beta chain was captured by sequencing in a study of shared clonotypes between healthy human individuals. The study's findings and limits: It was only blood that was sampled, and tissue repertoires likely differ. Richness estimates generally favored naive over memory subsets. Lower generation probabilities were found for non-shared clonotypes than for those shared by all four donors.

To note about this clone: Its cognate antigen is unknown.

Germline assignment: CDR1 MNHEY and CDR2 SVGAGI. Trimming shortened V by 4 bases and J by 7 bases, and 20 bases separated the two germline ends. This CDR3 has 15 residues. Measured with immunoSEQ multiplex PCR; TCRdb has only the in-frame clones, and not every one. The table shows over a million clones, with approximately 80% occurring only once. Sequencing was done on a sample of memory CD4+ T cells from PBMCs. Subset of the sample: CD45RA-negative fraction. The TCR was taken from a man between 18 and 35 years old in good health. Some clones in this sample may be carry-over from other donors' samples. The chain employs TRBV6-5 and TRBJ2-7; TRBD2 might be the D (6 bases). The CDR3 DNA follows: TGTGCCAGCAGTTCCCCGGGGGACGGGTTAAGGGAGCAGTACTTC. Translating it yields CASSSPGDGLREQYF.